This record looks at one T cell receptor (beta chain) sequence and its context. In the same sample, other DNA sequences code for this CDR3. This sample was taken from a study of control samples from healthy donors and cancer patients. Produced via immunoSEQ multiplex PCR; TCRdb's table is partial and in-frame only. The sample carries fewer than 200,000 clones, around 93% recorded once. V gave up 0 bases and J gave up 1 base, with 4 bases separating them. Germline CDR1 SGHNT, CDR2 YYREEE (reference sequence). This CDR3 is 14 amino acids long. This chain uses TRBV5-4 with TRBJ2-2; D ambiguous. The clonotype was recovered from a man younger than 30 in good health. Sequencing was performed on blood. CDR3 bases: TGTGCCAGCAGCTTGGGGCAGAACACCGGGGAGCTGTTTTTT. This gives the protein CASSLGQNTGELFF.